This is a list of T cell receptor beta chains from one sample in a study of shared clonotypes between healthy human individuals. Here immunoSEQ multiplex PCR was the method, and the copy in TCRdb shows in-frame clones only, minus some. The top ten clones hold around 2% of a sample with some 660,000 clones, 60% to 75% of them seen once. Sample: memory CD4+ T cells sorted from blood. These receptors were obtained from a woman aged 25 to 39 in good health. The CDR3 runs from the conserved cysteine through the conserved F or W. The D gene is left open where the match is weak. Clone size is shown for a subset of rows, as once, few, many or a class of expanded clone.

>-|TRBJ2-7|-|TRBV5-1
TGCGCCAGCAGTTTAAAGGTCGGAGAGCAGTACTTC
CASSLKVGEQYF
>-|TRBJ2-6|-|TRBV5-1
TGCGCCAGCAGCTTGGCCCCAGGAAAATCTGGGGCCAACGTCCTGACTTTC
CASSLAPGKSGANVLTF
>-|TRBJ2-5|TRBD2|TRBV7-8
TGTGCCAGCAGCTTCAATACCGGGAGGCTGGGAGAGACCCAGTACTTC
CASSFNTGRLGETQYF
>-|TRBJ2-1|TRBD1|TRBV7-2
TGTGCCAGCAGCTTAGCGCTATGGACAGGGAACAACAATGAGCAGTTCTTC
CASSLALWTGNNNEQFF
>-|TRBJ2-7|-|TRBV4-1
TGCGCCAGCAGCCCACCAGCGGGCCGCTCCTACGAGCAGTACTTC
CASSPPAGRSYEQYF
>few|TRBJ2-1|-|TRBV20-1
TGCAGTGCTAGACCCTACAATGAGCAGTTCTTC
CSARPYNEQFF
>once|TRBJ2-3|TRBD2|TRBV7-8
TGTGCCAGCAGCGACCCGGGACTAGGGCGGCGGTGGTTACTCGATACGCAGTATTTT
CASSDPGLGRRWLLDTQYF
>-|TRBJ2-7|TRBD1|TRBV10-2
TGCGCCAGCAGTGGACAGGGAATAGGGGAGCAGTACTTC
CASSGQGIGEQYF
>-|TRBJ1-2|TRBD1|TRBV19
TGTGCCAGTAGTCCACGGACAGGGGGAGGTCAAGGCTACACCTTC
CASSPRTGGGQGYTF
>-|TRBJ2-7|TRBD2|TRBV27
TGTGCCAGCAGTCGAGTGGGACTAGCGGCGACCTACGAGCAGTACTTC
CASSRVGLAATYEQYF
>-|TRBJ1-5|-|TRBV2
TGTGCCAGCAGTCTGCTAGGGGATCCGCTTAGCAATCAGCCCCAGCATTTT
CASSLLGDPLSNQPQHF
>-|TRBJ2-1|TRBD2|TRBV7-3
TGTGCCAGCAGCGAGGGACTAGCTGGATACAATGAGCAGTTCTTC
CASSEGLAGYNEQFF
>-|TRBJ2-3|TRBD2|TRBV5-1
TGCGCCAGCCGCCTAGGGACTAGCGGGATTTTTGATACGCAGTATTTT
CASRLGTSGIFDTQYF
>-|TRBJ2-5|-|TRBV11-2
TGTGCCAGCAGCCGGAGCCAAGAGACCCAGTACTTC
CASSRSQETQYF
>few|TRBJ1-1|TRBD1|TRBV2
TGTGCCAGCGAACAGGGGCGGAACACTGAAGCTTTCTTT
CASEQGRNTEAFF
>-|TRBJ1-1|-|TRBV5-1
TGCGCCAGCAGCCAACCGGAGGGCACTGAAGCTTTCTTT
CASSQPEGTEAFF
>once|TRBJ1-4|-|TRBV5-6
TGTGCCAGCAGCCGATTGGGAGGGAATGAAAAACTGTTTTTT
CASSRLGGNEKLFF
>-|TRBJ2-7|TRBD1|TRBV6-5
TGTGCCAGCAGCCGACAGGGTTTTGGCGAGCAGTACTTC
CASSRQGFGEQYF